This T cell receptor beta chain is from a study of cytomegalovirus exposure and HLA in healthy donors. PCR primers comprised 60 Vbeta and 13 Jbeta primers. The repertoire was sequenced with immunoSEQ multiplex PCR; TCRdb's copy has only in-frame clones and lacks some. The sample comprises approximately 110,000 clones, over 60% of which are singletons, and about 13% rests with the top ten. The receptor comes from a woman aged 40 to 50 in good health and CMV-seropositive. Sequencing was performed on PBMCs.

CDR3 sequence reads: CASRGQFANTEAFF. The CDR3 bases are TGTGCCAGCCGTGGACAGTTTGCGAACACTGAAGCTTTCTTT. The chain couples TRBV2 to TRBJ1-1; possible D gene TRBD1, 6 bases. The V end was cut by 8 bases, the J end by 1 base, with 14 bases between. Germline assignment: CDR1 SNHLY and CDR2 FYNNEI. The length of the CDR3 is 14 residues.